One sample yielded the 25 T cell receptor beta chains listed below, sequenced in a study of T-cell memory formation after mild COVID-19. TCRdb processed the 5' RACE reads anew with MiXCR; each CDR3 protein has one entry. The sample holds approximately 410,000 distinct CDR3 sequences, 20% to 30% seen once. Input material: PBMCs or a T cell subset sorted from them (not recorded which). These receptors were taken from an adult woman who had mild COVID-19 (a few samples of this study predate the infection). Cell type and time point are not known.

This clonotype showed up just once. The chain employs TRBV4-1 and TRBJ1-2; D might be TRBD1 (5 bases). CDR1 and CDR2 (germline): MGHRA, YSYEKL. CDR3 length equals 15 residues. Trimming took 1 base from V and 2 from J, leaving 11 bases between them. CDR3 residues: CASSQVTGSNYGYTF. The CDR3 coding sequence is TGCGCCAGCAGCCAAGTAACAGGATCCAACTATGGCTACACCTTC.

The J gene is TRBJ2-5, the V gene TRBV24-1; maybe TRBD2 (6 bases). The V gene's germline CDR1 is KGHDR and CDR2 SFDVKD. The CDR3 is 15 residues long. V gave up 0 bases and J gave up 2 bases, with 9 bases separating them. CDR3 nucleotides: TGTGCCACCAGTGATTTGTTCGGGGGACAAGAGACCCAGTACTTC. Translation gives CATSDLFGGQETQYF.

The chain combines TRBV11-2 with TRBJ2-1; TRBD2 matches 16 bases. In germline, CDR1 is SGHAT, CDR2 FQNNGV. The CDR3 is 17 amino acids. Trimming removed 4 bases from V and 9 bases from J; junction bases left unmatched: 9. CDR3 nucleotide sequence: TGTGCCAGCAGCTCTGGGACTAGCGGGAGGGCCCGCACTGAGCAGTTCTTC. This codes for CASSSGTSGRARTEQFF.

This clonotype appeared a few times. The chain links TRBV7-9 to TRBJ2-3, with D perhaps TRBD2 (6 bases). CDR1 SEHNR and CDR2 FQNEAQ come from the germline V gene (reference sequence). V was trimmed by 6 bases and J by 4 bases, leaving 17 bases between them. There are 15 residues in the CDR3. The CDR3 sequence is CASSSGLADPDTQYF. The CDR3 DNA follows: TGTGCCAGCAGTTCGGGACTCGCAGACCCAGATACGCAGTATTTT.

This clonotype has just a few counts. The chain joins TRBV20-1 to TRBJ2-1, with 11 bases identical to TRBD1. Germline loops: CDR1 DFQATT, CDR2 SNEGSKA (reference sequence). V dropped 6 bases and J dropped 8; count of bases not matched to a gene: 6. CDR3 size: 13 residues. CDR3 sequence: CSARDRGMHEQFF. CDR3 coding DNA: TGCAGTGCGCGGGACAGGGGGATGCATGAGCAGTTCTTC.

The CDR3 here is CASSLLGPSYEQYF. The CDR3 DNA is TGTGCCAGCAGTTTACTAGGGCCATCCTACGAGCAGTACTTC. The rearrangement uses TRBV12-3 or TRBV12-4 and TRBJ2-7; D gene uncertain. The CDR3 totals 14 residues. V lost 2 bases and J lost 1, with 9 bases in between.

This clonotype has only one observation. The genes are TRBV11-2 and TRBJ1-2, with a weak D call TRBD1 (5 bases). The ends were cut back, 7 bases at V and 10 bases at J, with 22 bases in the middle. Looked up from germline, CDR1 is SGHAT and CDR2 is FQNNGV. The CDR3 has 14 residues. The CDR3 DNA follows: TGTGCCAGCACCCAACCGGGACTAAACGTTACCTACACCTTC. It codes for CASTQPGLNVTYTF.

Regarding this clonotype: Mismatch with germline at one junction end may stem from a read error. The chain couples TRBV6-5 to TRBJ1-2; D unclear. CDR3 length: 13 amino acids. The germline V gene encodes CDR1 MNHEY and CDR2 SVGAGI. CDR3 nucleotide sequence: TGTGCCAGCTCTAGGGCAGCCAACGGTGGCTACACATTC. This sequence encodes CASSRAANGGYTF.

The genes are TRBV7-8 and TRBJ1-2; D possibly corresponds to TRBD1 (5 bases). Germline values: CDR1 SGHVS, CDR2 FQNEAQ. The CDR3 sequence is 14 residues long. The V and J ends lost 3 bases and 4 bases respectively, with 12 bases between them. CDR3 protein: CASSLIQESYGYTF. The CDR3 DNA sequence: TGTGCCAGCAGCTTGATACAGGAAAGCTATGGCTACACCTTC. The whole variable domain, remainder taken from reference TRBV7-8 and TRBJ1-2, is GAGVSQSPRYKVAKRGQDVALRCDPISGHVSLFWYQQALGQGPEFLTYFQNEAQLDKSGLPSDRFFAERPEGSVSTLKIQRTQQEDSAVYLCASSLIQESYGYTFGSGTRLTVV.

This clonotype was seen a single time. The CDR3 bases are TGTGCCAGCAGTTCCCGGACAGGGGGGGACATTCAGTACTTC. It codes for CASSSRTGGDIQYF. The chain is built from TRBV25-1 and TRBJ2-4; 10 bases line up with TRBD1. Germline CDR1 is MGHDK and CDR2 is SYGVNS. The CDR3 contains 14 residues. The V gene end was trimmed by 5 bases and the J gene end by 8 bases; junction bases not matched to a gene: 6. The full variable domain, rest sourced from reference TRBV25-1 and TRBJ2-4, is EADIYQTPRYLVIGTGKKITLECSQTMGHDKMYWYQQDPGMELHLIHYSYGVNSTEKGDLSSESTVSRIRTEHFPLTLESARPSHTSQYLCASSSRTGGDIQYFGAGTRLSVL.

This clonotype has only a few counts. The chain couples TRBV2 to TRBJ2-6; D may correspond to TRBD1 or TRBD2 (5 bases each). Germline CDR1 reads SNHLY; CDR2 reads FYNNEI. The V end was cut by 4 bases, the J end by 0 bases, with 10 bases between. This CDR3 region has 16 residues. CDR3 nucleotide sequence: TGTGCCAGCAGTGGGGCCGGGGCCTCTGGGGCCAACGTCCTGACTTTC. This sequence encodes CASSGAGASGANVLTF.

The chain joins TRBV28 to TRBJ2-7; D is undetermined. CDR3 length equals 13 residues. V lost 5 bases, J lost 7 bases, and 15 bases lay in between. Germline loops: CDR1 MDHEN, CDR2 SYDVKM. This chain's CDR3 is CASSRTPLVEQYF. DNA for the CDR3: TGTGCCAGCAGTCGCACCCCATTAGTGGAGCAGTACTTC. The complete variable domain, with remaining parts taken from reference TRBV28 and TRBJ2-7, reads DVKVTQSSRYLVKRTGEKVFLECVQDMDHENMFWYRQDPGLGLRLIYFSYDVKMKEKGDIPEGYSVSREKKERFSLILESASTNQTSMYLCASSRTPLVEQYFGPGTRLTVT.

This clonotype was picked up a small number of times. The gene calls are TRBV18 and TRBJ1-2; 7 bases match TRBD1. Germline lookup yields CDR1 KGHSH and CDR2 LQKENI. This CDR3 region has 15 residues. Trimming cost V 4 bases and J 6 bases; bases outside gene matches: 11. The CDR3 DNA reads as TGTGCCAGCTCACTAGGACAGGCCCAAAGTGATGGCTACACCTTC. Translated, it gives CASSLGQAQSDGYTF.

V is TRBV11-2 and J is TRBJ1-5; perhaps TRBD1 as D (5 bases). The CDR3 extends over 16 amino acids. Trimming took 1 base from V and 4 from J, leaving 14 bases between them. Germline assignment: CDR1 SGHAT and CDR2 FQNNGV. The CDR3 DNA is TGTGCCAGCAGCTTAGCGGGACGTGGCCTTAATCAGCCCCAGCATTTT. Its translation is CASSLAGRGLNQPQHF.

The chain joins TRBV6-2 or TRBV6-3 to TRBJ2-1, with 15 bases matching TRBD2. The ends lost 6 bases at V and 16 bases at J; junction bases unmatched: 16. CDR3 size: 16 residues. Germline V gene sequence: CDR1 MNHEY, CDR2 SVGEGT. The CDR3 is CASRTTPGLAGGLSFF. Written as DNA, the CDR3 is TGTGCCAGCAGAACCACGCCAGGACTAGCGGGAGGGCTTTCCTTCTTC.

This clonotype was picked up a small number of times. This chain's CDR3 is CASSSSTEGNTGELFF. The CDR3 nucleotides read TGTGCCAGCAGCTCCTCGACAGAAGGGAACACCGGGGAGCTGTTTTTT. V gene TRBV7-9 combines with J gene TRBJ2-2; tentative D call: TRBD1 (5 bases). The CDR3 spans 16 residues. Trimming removed 4 bases from V and 1 base from J, with 13 bases in between. In germline, CDR1 is SEHNR, CDR2 FQNEAQ (reference sequence). The full variable domain, in which reference TRBV7-9 and TRBJ2-2 provide the parts outside the CDR3, is DTGVSQNPRHKITKRGQNVTFRCDPISEHNRLYWYRQTLGQGPEFLTYFQNEAQLEKSRLLSDRFSAERPKGSFSTLEIQRTEQGDSAMYLCASSSSTEGNTGELFFGEGSRLTVL.

The J gene is TRBJ1-3, the V gene TRBV3-1; TRBD1 matches 7 bases. The CDR3 length is 13 residues. The germline gives CDR1 LGHDT, CDR2 YNNKEL (reference sequence). Trimming took 9 bases from V and 5 from J; bases not matched to a gene: 7. The CDR3 loop reads CASGRDSRNTIYF. CDR3 bases: TGTGCCAGTGGAAGGGACAGTCGAAACACCATATATTTT.

V is TRBV21-1 and J is TRBJ2-7; the table names TRBD1, a call not compared with the DNA. TRBV21-1 is termed a pseudogene. There are 17 residues in the CDR3. DNA of the CDR3: TGTGCCAGCCCCGACAGGGCCCGGCCTCCCCTCTCCTACGAGCAGTACTTC. Its protein product is CASPDRARPPLSYEQYF.

This clonotype occurred a few times. The chain links TRBV11-3 to TRBJ2-2, with 7 bases matching TRBD1. V shed 4 bases and J 2 bases; nucleotides not matched to a gene: 7. The CDR3 spans 16 residues. CDR1 is SGHNT and CDR2 is YENEEA in the germline V gene. The CDR3 region has the DNA TGTGCCAGCAGCTCAGGAAGGGGGCGCAACACCGGGGAGCTGTTTTTT. Amino acids: CASSSGRGRNTGELFF.

This chain uses TRBV5-1 with TRBJ2-5, with D tentatively TRBD2 (6 bases). Germline assignment: CDR1 SGHRS and CDR2 YFSETQ. Trimming shortened V by 0 bases and J by 5 bases, and 11 bases separated the two germline ends. This CDR3 has 14 amino acids. The CDR3 DNA follows: TGCGCCAGCAGCTTGGCGGGGAGGACGGAGACCCAGTACTTC. It is translated as CASSLAGRTETQYF.

This clonotype was seen more than once but under ten times. The gene calls are TRBV14 and TRBJ2-7; D gene unclear. Germline assignment: CDR1 SGHDN and CDR2 FVKESK. The CDR3 is 14 amino acids. The V and J ends lost 1 base and 2 bases respectively, with 9 bases between them. CDR3 residues: CASSQVQLPYEQYF. CDR3 coding DNA: TGTGCCAGCAGCCAAGTGCAGCTCCCCTACGAGCAGTACTTC.

The chain recombines TRBV7-2 with TRBJ2-5; a possible D gene is TRBD2 (5 bases). Germline-derived CDR1 and CDR2 are SGHTA and FQGNSA. V was trimmed by 5 bases and J by 4 bases, leaving 20 bases between them. The CDR3 spans 16 residues. The CDR3 bases are TGTGCCAGCAGCCCGAAGCGGAACCTATTGGGAGAGACCCAGTACTTC. Protein: CASSPKRNLLGETQYF.

The gene calls are TRBV29-1 and TRBJ2-5; TRBD1 matches 8 bases. The CDR3 contains 13 residues. Germline V lookup: CDR1 SQVTM, CDR2 ANQGSEA. V trimming: 6 bases; J trimming: 3 bases; junction bases outside the gene matches: 6. CDR3 in DNA: TGCAGCGTGAGGGGACAGGCAGAAGAGACCCAGTACTTC. Residues: CSVRGQAEETQYF.

This clonotype was detected only a few times. The rearrangement links TRBV27 to TRBJ2-1, with D perhaps TRBD1 (6 bases). This CDR3 comprises 13 residues. The V end was cut by 5 bases, the J end by 10 bases, with 15 bases between. Germline V gene sequence: CDR1 MNHEY, CDR2 SMNVEV (reference sequence). The CDR3 sequence is CASSLSQGREQFF. Written as DNA, the CDR3 is TGTGCCAGCAGTCTTAGCCAGGGGAGAGAGCAGTTCTTC.

This clonotype was recorded a few times. This chain connects TRBV6-1 to TRBJ1-1; D unclear. This CDR3 contains 14 residues. Germline V gene lookup returns CDR1 MNHNS and CDR2 SASEGT. Trimming left V 5 bases short and J 5 bases short, with 15 bases between. CDR3 nucleotide sequence: TGTGCCAGCAGTTATTCAACGATGGCGACTGAAGCTTTCTTT. It codes for CASSYSTMATEAFF.